The clone carrying this TCR beta chain has just a few counts. The antigen is unknown. V was cut by 1 base and J by 8 bases, with 6 bases left in between. The CDR3 is 12 amino acids. CDR1 and CDR2 from the germline V gene are SGHTA and FQGTGA. TCRdb re-called the reads with MiXCR, one entry per CDR3 protein. Here the sample spans hundreds of thousands of distinct CDR3 sequences, about 27% being singletons. This sample was taken from a study of T cell repertoires in cytomegalovirus infection. Study-level information: It was recently identified HLA-C-restricted and well-studied HLA-B-restricted CMV epitopes that the study used. Public TCR beta signatures marked donors with CMV infection and the matching HLA.

Study observations and caveats: Cumulative public TCR beta family frequency identified CMV carriers with the relevant HLA.

The sample in question was cultured PBMCs, obtained from culture after CMV antigen stimulation. The chain combines TRBV7-3 with TRBJ2-1, with D perhaps TRBD2 (5 bases). This sequence was found in a human donor in good health (CMV status not recorded). Some clones in this sample may be carry-over from other donors' samples. CDR3 residues: CASSLIGDEQFF. CDR3 nucleotides: TGTGCCAGCAGCTTAATCGGGGATGAGCAGTTCTTC.